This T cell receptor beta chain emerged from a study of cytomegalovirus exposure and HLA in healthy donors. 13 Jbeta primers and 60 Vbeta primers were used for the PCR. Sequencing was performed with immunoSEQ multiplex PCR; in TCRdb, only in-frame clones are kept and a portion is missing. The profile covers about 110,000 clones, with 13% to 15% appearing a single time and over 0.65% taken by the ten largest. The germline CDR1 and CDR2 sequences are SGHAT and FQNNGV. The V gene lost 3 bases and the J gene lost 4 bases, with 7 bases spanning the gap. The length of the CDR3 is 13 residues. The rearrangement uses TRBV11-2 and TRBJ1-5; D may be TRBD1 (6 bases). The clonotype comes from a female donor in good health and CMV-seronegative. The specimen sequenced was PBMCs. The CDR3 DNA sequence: TGTGCCAGCAGCTTGGGACAAAATCAGCCCCAGCATTTT. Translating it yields CASSLGQNQPQHF.